This T cell receptor (beta chain) came from a study of T cell responses to AZD1222 COVID-19 vaccine (dated by TCRdb to about 2021). Study-wide context: AZD1222 recipients given second doses at about 4 weeks or at about 12 weeks were pooled, since spike-specific TCR depth and breadth were not found to differ between the two schedules. Trial participants were enrolled by age into subgroups of 18-55, 56-69 and 70-plus years, and 148, 28 and 57 TCR-sequenced participants, respectively, were included in these subgroups. A total of 240 or so trial participants underwent TCR sequencing, of whom about 200 had received two doses of AZD1222 and about 25 had received two doses of the MenACWY control vaccine.

Counted from cysteine to phenylalanine, this CDR3 has 11 amino acids. Only CDR3 DNA is held: 33 bases, read in frame from base 1. V is shortened by 7 bases, J by 8 bases, and the region joining them spans 9 bases. As encoded in the germline V gene, CDR1 is MDHEN while CDR2 is SYDVKM. The CDR3 regions of human TCRbeta chains were analyzed by immunosequencing. Turning to the authors' computational methods: TCRs in the repertoires were matched against a reference library of SARS-CoV-2-specific TCRs that had been generated with the MIRA antigen-specificity platform. Breadth was defined as the fraction of unique TCRs that were SARS-CoV-2-associated, and depth was defined as the fraction of total T cells that were SARS-CoV-2-associated. Using the MIRA data, each spike-specific TCR was mapped to the spike region that the TCR reacts to and placed in a CD4 or CD8 class. Log10-transformed breadth and depth values were compared by one-way ANOVA with Sidak's multiple comparisons tests. This immuneACCESS table, as held by TCRdb, lists in-frame sequences with V and J called but not all clones. Of the missing ones, under half trace to an unresolved V gene in checked studies; the others have no known cause. That table supplies the V and J calls and clone size; D and trimming were determined from the DNA. Counted in this sample were some 200,000 clones; approximately 93% of them appeared once. Of the sample, about 3.9% is held by the ten largest clones.

The sample's time point label is to be understood as: baseline before first vaccination. Vaccinee samples came from UK trials COV001 and COV002, including a single-blind randomized controlled phase 2/3 trial of AZD1222 (ChAdOx1 nCoV-19) in healthy adults. For TCRbeta chain sequencing, PBMC samples were collected from trial participants at day 0 and at day 28 after the second dose. With regard to this clone: The antigen it binds to is not known. No base-level quality is on record; no much larger clone is a single base apart.

General study outcomes and caveats: In the small 56-69-year group, the increase in depth fell short of significance, most likely because of low power. Reportedly, almost half of the unique spike-specific TCRs recognized epitopes lying outside the regions that are mutated in the B.1.351 and B.1.1.7 variants. Because no day 14 peak-response samples were available, repertoires were characterized only after the peak T cell response. After two AZD1222 doses, both the breadth and the depth of spike-specific TCRs were significantly higher than at day 0 and than in MenACWY recipients. CD4 TCRs associated with the vaccine covered the entire spike protein, and the dominant responses were in regions 160-218 and 743-854. Conclusions about previously exposed vaccinees were limited because only a handful of AZD1222 recipients were SARS-CoV-2 seropositive at baseline. Participants were mostly white British, with more females than males. The authors suggested clonal diversity may have been underestimated.

The chain joins TRBV28 to TRBJ2-1; perhaps TRBD2 is the D gene, with 5 bases matching. The starting material was peripheral blood, obtained on day 0 of AZD1222 vaccination. The sequence derives from an adult in good health. The DNA sequence is TGTGCCAGCATTACAGCGGATGAGCAGTTCTTC. It encodes CASITADEQFF. The variable domain in full, with residues beyond the CDR3 obtained from the reference TRBV28 and TRBJ2-1 genes, is DVKVTQSSRYLVKRTGEKVFLECVQDMDHENMFWYRQDPGLGLRLIYFSYDVKMKEKGDIPEGYSVSREKKERFSLILESASTNQTSMYLCASITADEQFFGPGTRLTVL.